These 11 T cell receptor beta chains came from one sample sequenced in a study of vaccination effects on CD4 cells after COVID-19. No cognate antigen is known for these TCRs. Profiling relied on immunoSEQ multiplex PCR, and the TCRdb table lists in-frame clones only, not all of them. The sample carries around 60,000 clones, approximately 76% recorded once. Sequencing was preceded by expansion of antigen-specific CD4+ T cells with viral peptide pools in the ViraFEST assay. With approximately 9 days of culture completed, CD4+ T cells were isolated. None of these healthy vaccinees had been infected with SARS-CoV-2 before vaccination. The material sequenced was CD4+ T cells from PBMCs cultured with HCoV-NL63 spike peptides, taken before COVID-19 vaccination. Source of these receptors: a human donor who received a COVID-19 vaccine.

V gene TRBV19 combines with J gene TRBJ1-2; D perhaps matches TRBD1 (6 bases). Trimming left V 7 bases short and J 4 bases short, with 19 bases between. Germline values: CDR1 LNHDA, CDR2 SQIVND (reference sequence). This CDR3 comprises 15 residues. The CDR3 spells CASTETGRTAYGYTF. The CDR3 DNA sequence: TGTGCCAGTACCGAAACCGGACGGACAGCCTATGGCTACACCTTC.

This clone was seen a handful of times. The rearrangement joins TRBV7-9 to TRBJ2-3, with D possibly being TRBD1 or TRBD2 (5 bases each). The ends were cut back, 5 bases at V and 5 bases at J, with 23 bases in the middle. The germline gives CDR1 SEHNR, CDR2 FQNEAQ (reference sequence). The CDR3 loop spans 17 amino acids. Here the CDR3 DNA reads TGTGCCAGCAGCCCCGAGACGGGACGGCGGGTGGGAGATACGCAGTATTTT. This sequence encodes CASSPETGRRVGDTQYF.

This clone has only a few counts. This sequence joins TRBV20-1 and TRBJ2-1; D not certain. CDR3 length: 11 residues. Between the trimmed V and J ends, which lost 3 bases and 3 bases, there was a span of 3 bases. Germline V gives CDR1 DFQATT, CDR2 SNEGSKA (reference sequence). CDR3 DNA sequence: TGCAGTGCTAGTGGCTACAATGAGCAGTTCTTC. Residues: CSASGYNEQFF.

The chain couples TRBV5-4 to TRBJ2-3; D might be TRBD2 (5 bases). CDR1 is SGHNT, CDR2 YYREEE, per germline (reference sequence). Between the trimmed V and J ends, which lost 0 bases and 1 base, there was a span of 12 bases. This CDR3 is 16 amino acids long. In nucleotides, the CDR3 is TGTGCCAGCAGCTTGGTTTCTGTGAGGGGCACAGATACGCAGTATTTT. Protein sequence: CASSLVSVRGTDTQYF.

This clone was recorded once. The chain combines TRBV18 with TRBJ2-7, with TRBD1 identical over 12 bases. Trimming took 5 bases from V and 2 from J; bases not matched to a gene: 4. The germline V gene encodes CDR1 KGHSH and CDR2 LQKENI. This CDR3 spans 15 amino acids. The CDR3 region has the DNA TGTGCCAGCTCAGCCGGGACAGGGGGCGCCTACGAGCAGTACGTC. Protein product: CASSAGTGGAYEQYV.

The V and J genes are TRBV2 and TRBJ2-7; D may match TRBD1 or TRBD2 (6 bases each). Germline CDR1 is SNHLY and CDR2 is FYNNEI. Trimming left V 5 bases short and J 5 bases short, with 16 bases between. CDR3 length equals 14 residues. The CDR3 DNA is TGTGCCAGCAGTCCGGGGGCAGGAGCTAACGAGCAGTACGTC. Its protein product is CASSPGAGANEQYV.

The table lists this clone with a few counts. This chain connects TRBV7-9 to TRBJ2-3, with TRBD2 matching over 9 bases. The CDR3 loop spans 16 amino acids. V gave up 1 base and J gave up 2 bases; unmatched junction bases: 4. Germline V lookup: CDR1 SEHNR, CDR2 FQNEAQ (reference sequence). CDR3 residues: CASSLGLAGLTDTQYF. In DNA form, the CDR3 reads TGTGCCAGCAGCTTAGGGCTAGCGGGGCTCACAGATACGCAGTATTTT.

The rearrangement joins TRBV4-1 to TRBJ1-1, with 12 positions matching TRBD1. The germline gives CDR1 MGHRA, CDR2 YSYEKL. V gave up 3 bases and J gave up 4 bases; unmatched junction bases: 9. The CDR3 contains 17 residues. Written as DNA, the CDR3 is TGCGCCAGCAGCCAGACCGGGACAGGGGGCCCGAGCACTGAAGCTTTCTTT. As protein: CASSQTGTGGPSTEAFF.

This sequence joins TRBV27 and TRBJ1-2; TRBD1 agrees at 8 bases. CDR1 is MNHEY, CDR2 SMNVEV, per germline (reference sequence). After removal of 1 base from V and 9 bases from J, the junction contained 7 bases not matched to a gene. The CDR3 length is 14 residues. CDR3 loop: CASSLWGTGSRYTF. The CDR3 coding sequence is TGTGCCAGCAGTTTATGGGGGACAGGTTCTCGCTACACCTTC.

This chain uses TRBV3-1 (or the pseudogene TRBV3-2) with TRBJ2-6; D is ambiguous. Germline V gene lookup returns CDR1 LGHDT and CDR2 YNNKEL (reference sequence). V was pared by 0 bases and J by 4 bases, with 13 bases between. The CDR3 is made up of 17 amino acids. The CDR3, as DNA: TGTGCCAGCAGCCAAGATAGTTCCGGCTCCGGGGCCAACGTCCTGACTTTC. It yields the protein CASSQDSSGSGANVLTF.

The chain joins TRBV6-6 to TRBJ2-7; the D gene is possibly TRBD1 (5 bases). The V gene lost 2 bases and the J gene lost 5 bases, with 10 bases spanning the gap. The CDR3 runs to 13 residues. Germline V gene lookup returns CDR1 MNHNY and CDR2 SVGAGI (reference sequence). CDR3 nucleotide sequence: TGTGCCAGCAGTTACGCAGGGAACCACGAGCAGTACGTC. This gives the protein CASSYAGNHEQYV.